One and the same sample provided the 27 T cell receptor beta chains below, sequenced in a study of cytomegalovirus exposure and HLA in healthy donors. Here immunoSEQ multiplex PCR was the method, and the copy in TCRdb shows in-frame clones only, minus some. The repertoire consists of hundreds of thousands of clones, with more than 75% occurring once and the leading ten covering about 2%. The source material was PBMCs. These receptor sequences come from a young woman in good health and CMV-seropositive.

This chain joins TRBV2 and TRBJ2-7; 14 bases line up with TRBD2. This CDR3 contains 13 residues. J was trimmed by 5 bases and V by 9 bases; bases with no gene match: 3. Germline-derived CDR1 and CDR2 are SNHLY and FYNNEI. CDR3: CARRLAGGHEQYF. In DNA form, the CDR3 reads TGTGCCAGACGACTAGCGGGAGGGCACGAGCAGTACTTC.

This rearrangement joins TRBV5-1 to TRBJ2-3; no definite D call. The V and J ends lost 0 bases and 0 bases respectively, with 14 bases between them. The length of the CDR3 is 17 residues. Germline V gives CDR1 SGHRS, CDR2 YFSETQ. As DNA, the CDR3 is TGCGCCAGCAGCTTGGCCCGTCTTGCGGCTAGCACAGATACGCAGTATTTT. This codes for CASSLARLAASTDTQYF.

The chain uses TRBV27 and TRBJ2-7; 12 nucleotides line up with TRBD1. V shed 7 bases and J 5 bases; nucleotides not matched to a gene: 6. CDR1 is MNHEY and CDR2 is SMNVEV in the germline V gene (reference sequence). The CDR3 is 14 residues long. The CDR3 here is CASTLGQGADEQYF. CDR3 sequence (DNA): TGTGCCAGCACCCTGGGACAGGGGGCCGACGAGCAGTACTTC.

The chain is built from TRBV5-1 and TRBJ2-7; TRBD1 aligns across 10 bases. Germline CDR1 is SGHRS and CDR2 is YFSETQ. CDR3 size: 16 residues. The ends lost 0 bases at V and 2 bases at J; junction bases unmatched: 5. The CDR3 region is CASSLGQGASAYEQYF. CDR3 bases: TGCGCCAGCAGCTTGGGACAGGGGGCATCTGCCTACGAGCAGTACTTC.

This clone was detected only a few times. This chain uses TRBV6-5 with TRBJ2-1; 9 bases map to TRBD2. V trimming: 4 bases; J trimming: 9 bases; junction bases outside the gene matches: 7. Germline CDR1 MNHEY, CDR2 SVGAGI. This CDR3 is 14 amino acids long. The chain's CDR3 is CASSSGSGRGEQFF. The CDR3 DNA follows: TGTGCCAGCAGTTCCGGTAGCGGGAGAGGTGAGCAGTTCTTC.

The CDR3 here is CASSPIQQSSEEQYF. For the CDR3, the DNA is TGTGCCAGCTCACCCATACAGCAGAGTAGCGAAGAGCAGTACTTC. This sequence joins TRBV18 and TRBJ2-7; a weak D match, TRBD2 (5 bases). CDR3 length: 15 amino acids. The germline V gene encodes CDR1 KGHSH and CDR2 LQKENI. V lost 3 bases, J lost 7 bases, and 19 bases lay in between. Full variable domain (outside the CDR3, taken from reference TRBV18 and TRBJ2-7): NAGVMQNPRHLVRRRGQEARLRCSPMKGHSHVYWYRQLPEEGLKFMVYLQKENIIDESGMPKERFSAEFPKEGPSILRIQQVVRGDSAAYFCASSPIQQSSEEQYFGPGTRLTVT.

The chain couples TRBV9 to TRBJ2-7, with a tentative D call TRBD2 (7 bases). The germline V and J ends were trimmed by 0 bases and 8 bases, with 18 bases remaining between them. Looked up from germline, CDR1 is SGDLS and CDR2 is YYNGEE. This CDR3 spans 15 amino acids. CDR3 nucleotide sequence: TGTGCCAGCAGCGTAGAGGGGGGGAATGCTGGGAAGCAGTACTTC. Its protein product is CASSVEGGNAGKQYF.

Points on this clone: The sample has other DNA sequences that encode this CDR3 too. The chain combines TRBV7-9 with TRBJ1-1; D is undetermined. V was cut by 2 bases and J by 0 bases, with 4 bases left in between. Germline-derived CDR1 and CDR2 are SEHNR and FQNEAQ (reference sequence). CDR3 size: 13 residues. The CDR3 region has the DNA TGTGCCAGCAGCTTAACACTGAACACTGAAGCTTTCTTT. This encodes CASSLTLNTEAFF. The full variable domain, completed using reference TRBV7-9 and TRBJ1-1, is DTGVSQNPRHKITKRGQNVTFRCDPISEHNRLYWYRQTLGQGPEFLTYFQNEAQLEKSRLLSDRFSAERPKGSFSTLEIQRTEQGDSAMYLCASSLTLNTEAFFGQGTRLTVV.

The CDR3 loop reads CASGQGNQPQHF. CDR3 nucleotide sequence: TGTGCCAGCGGGCAGGGCAATCAGCCCCAGCATTTT. The J gene is TRBJ1-5, the V gene TRBV13, with D unclear. The CDR3 contains 12 residues. Trimming shortened V by 8 bases and J by 2 bases, and 7 bases separated the two germline ends. The germline gives CDR1 PRHDT, CDR2 FYEKMQ (reference sequence).

This clone was picked up a small number of times. The V call is TRBV19, the J call TRBJ1-5; perhaps TRBD1 as D (5 bases). V was trimmed by 7 bases and J by 4 bases, leaving 11 bases between them. The length of the CDR3 is 13 residues. CDR1 and CDR2 from the germline V gene are LNHDA and SQIVND (reference sequence). The DNA for the CDR3 is TGTGCCAGTAAGAGGCAGGGTAATCAGCCCCAGCATTTT. It translates to CASKRQGNQPQHF.

J is TRBJ2-7 and V is TRBV11-2, with D tentatively TRBD2 (6 bases). Per germline, CDR1 SGHAT and CDR2 FQNNGV. Deletions cut 5 bases from V and 2 bases from J, with 13 bases between. The CDR3 runs 14 residues. CDR3 protein: CASSPGTGTYEQYF. Written as DNA, the CDR3 is TGTGCCAGCAGCCCCGGGACTGGCACCTACGAGCAGTACTTC.

The V gene is TRBV4-2, the J gene TRBJ2-1, with 8 bases identical to TRBD1. The CDR3 spans 17 residues. Germline assignment: CDR1 LGHNA and CDR2 YNFKEQ. V was clipped by 4 bases and J by 0 bases; unmatched bases: 8. The CDR3 DNA reads as TGTGCCAGCAGCCGATGGACAGGGACGAGCTCCTACAATGAGCAGTTCTTC. This gives the protein CASSRWTGTSSYNEQFF.

The rearrangement joins TRBV7-9 to TRBJ1-2; a weak D match, TRBD1 (6 bases). Between the trimmed V and J ends, which lost 3 bases and 7 bases, there was a span of 15 bases. This CDR3 spans 14 amino acids. Per the germline V gene, CDR1 is SEHNR and CDR2 is FQNEAQ (reference sequence). The CDR3 loop reads CASSLATGTGGYTF. The CDR3 DNA sequence: TGTGCCAGCAGCTTGGCCACAGGGACGGGTGGCTACACCTTC.

The CDR3 is CAWSDTNTEAFF. DNA of the CDR3: TGTGCCTGGAGTGACACCAACACTGAAGCTTTCTTT. This chain connects TRBV30 to TRBJ1-1; D unresolved. The CDR3 has 12 amino acids. The V and J ends lost 1 base and 2 bases respectively, with 5 bases between them. CDR1 is GTSNPN and CDR2 is SVGIG in the germline V gene (reference sequence).

The rearrangement joins TRBV5-1 to TRBJ2-1, with TRBD2 identical over 7 bases. Germline-derived CDR1 and CDR2 are SGHRS and YFSETQ. This CDR3 is 14 amino acids long. V lost 0 bases to trimming and J lost 6 bases; unmatched junction nucleotides: 3. The chain's CDR3 is CASSLVGRANEQFF. The CDR3 nucleotides read TGCGCCAGCAGCTTGGTTGGGAGGGCCAATGAGCAGTTCTTC.

This rearrangement joins TRBV5-1 to TRBJ2-5, with D possibly TRBD1 on 7 matching bases. V was cut by 8 bases and J by 5 bases, with 19 bases left in between. This CDR3 is built from 14 residues. Germline CDR1 reads SGHRS; CDR2 reads YFSETQ. The CDR3 loop reads CASSPGGTVETQYF. The CDR3 DNA sequence: TGCGCCAGTAGCCCAGGAGGGACAGTGGAGACCCAGTACTTC.

The chain employs TRBV18 and TRBJ1-2; D might be TRBD1 (6 bases). Germline V CDR1 and CDR2: KGHSH, LQKENI. The CDR3 runs 16 residues. V was trimmed by 0 bases and J by 5 bases, leaving 16 bases between them. The CDR3 DNA follows: TGTGCCAGCTCACCACCGCAGGGGCGGCTCTATTATGGCTACACCTTC. Amino acids: CASSPPQGRLYYGYTF.

The chain links TRBV30 to TRBJ2-5, with TRBD2 matching 15 bases. Per germline, CDR1 GTSNPN and CDR2 SVGIG (reference sequence). The CDR3 loop spans 15 amino acids. V shed 5 bases and J 4 bases; nucleotides not matched to a gene: 5. The CDR3 here is CAWGVGLAGGETQYF. CDR3 coding DNA: TGTGCCTGGGGGGTGGGACTAGCGGGAGGAGAGACCCAGTACTTC.

CDR3 region: CASSESRTGDEQYF. The CDR3 nucleotides read TGCGCCAGCAGTGAGTCCCGGACAGGAGACGAGCAGTACTTC. The V and J genes are TRBV10-1 and TRBJ2-7, with TRBD1 matching 7 bases. Looked up from germline, CDR1 is WNHNN and CDR2 is SYGVQD (reference sequence). This CDR3 has 14 amino acids. V dropped 0 bases and J dropped 5; count of bases not matched to a gene: 4.

The rearrangement joins TRBV5-1 to TRBJ2-1, with TRBD2 matching 8 bases. Trimming took 0 bases from V and 0 from J; bases not matched to a gene: 5. Per the germline V gene, CDR1 is SGHRS and CDR2 is YFSETQ. CDR3 length: 17 residues. CDR3: CASSLVGSGISYNEQFF. The DNA for the CDR3 is TGCGCCAGCAGCTTGGTGGGTAGCGGGATCTCCTACAATGAGCAGTTCTTC. Supplemented by reference TRBV5-1 and TRBJ2-1, the full variable domain reads KAGVTQTPRYLIKTRGQQVTLSCSPISGHRSVSWYQQTPGQGLQFLFEYFSETQRNKGNFPGRFSGRQFSNSRSEMNVSTLELGDSALYLCASSLVGSGISYNEQFFGPGTRLTVL.

At least ten counts were recorded for this clone. V gene TRBV18 combines with J gene TRBJ1-1, with TRBD1 matching over 8 bases. The J segment lost 11 bases and the V segment lost 2 bases, leaving 10 bases of the junction unmatched. CDR3 length: 14 residues. Germline lookup yields CDR1 KGHSH and CDR2 LQKENI. CDR3 protein: CASSPAEDRATAFF. In nucleotides, the CDR3 is TGTGCCAGCTCACCAGCGGAGGACAGGGCTACGGCTTTCTTT. Full variable domain (outside the CDR3, taken from reference TRBV18 and TRBJ1-1): NAGVMQNPRHLVRRRGQEARLRCSPMKGHSHVYWYRQLPEEGLKFMVYLQKENIIDESGMPKERFSAEFPKEGPSILRIQQVVRGDSAAYFCASSPAEDRATAFFGQGTRLTVV.

This chain connects TRBV5-1 to TRBJ2-3, with 9 bases that match TRBD1. The V segment lost 4 bases and the J segment 4 bases; nucleotides outside the gene matches: 4. CDR1 is SGHRS, CDR2 YFSETQ, per germline. There are 14 residues in the CDR3. The CDR3 loop reads CASSQGQGPDTQYF. Here the CDR3 DNA reads TGCGCCAGCAGCCAGGGACAGGGCCCAGATACGCAGTATTTT.

The chain employs TRBV7-9 and TRBJ2-7; D is perhaps TRBD2 (5 bases). V was trimmed by 1 base and J by 2 bases, leaving 9 bases between them. The germline V gene has CDR1 SEHNR and CDR2 FQNEAQ (reference sequence). This CDR3 region has 14 residues. DNA for the CDR3: TGTGCCAGCAGCTTAGTAGGGAGAACCTACGAGCAGTACTTC. Its protein is CASSLVGRTYEQYF.

This clone has a single count. Distinct nucleotide sequences in the sample also encode this CDR3. The chain uses TRBV9 and TRBJ1-5, with TRBD1 matching 11 bases. The trim removed 3 bases at V and 7 bases at J, leaving 3 bases unmatched. Germline values: CDR1 SGDLS, CDR2 YYNGEE. This CDR3 is 14 amino acids long. This chain's CDR3 is CASSAGTGGQPQHF. CDR3 sequence (DNA): TGTGCCAGCAGCGCCGGGACAGGGGGGCAGCCCCAGCATTTT. The full variable domain, with the rest looked up from reference TRBV9 and TRBJ1-5, is DSGVTQTPKHLITATGQRVTLRCSPRSGDLSVYWYQQSLDQGLQFLIQYYNGEERAKGNILERFSAQQFPDLHSELNLSSLELGDSALYFCASSAGTGGQPQHFGDGTRLSIL.

The rearrangement uses TRBV20-1 and TRBJ1-1; D unclear. Per germline, CDR1 DFQATT and CDR2 SNEGSKA (reference sequence). This CDR3 is built from 10 residues. The V gene lost 3 bases and the J gene lost 10 bases, with 9 bases spanning the gap. CDR3 nucleotide sequence: TGCAGTGCTAGTGCTATCGGAGCTTTCTTT. Its protein product is CSASAIGAFF.

The chain couples TRBV6-5 to TRBJ2-6; D is perhaps TRBD1 (6 bases). Germline assignment: CDR1 MNHEY and CDR2 SVGAGI. The CDR3 loop spans 15 amino acids. Trimming cost V 4 bases and J 3 bases, with 10 bases left between them. CDR3 residues: CASSSYRDGANVLTF. The CDR3 DNA reads TGTGCCAGCAGTTCCTACAGGGATGGGGCCAACGTCCTGACTTTC.

The chain has TRBV28 and TRBJ2-3; 9 nucleotides line up with TRBD1. The CDR3 covers 14 residues. The V segment lost 6 bases and the J segment 5 bases; nucleotides outside the gene matches: 6. From germline, CDR1 is MDHEN and CDR2 SYDVKM. CDR3 amino acids: CASSNRGLIDTQYF. The CDR3 nucleotides are TGTGCCAGCAGCAACAGGGGGCTTATAGATACGCAGTATTTT.